The 19 T cell receptor beta chains reported below all come from one sample, sequenced in a study of cytotoxic CD8 clonotypes in ibrutinib-treated CLL. TCRdb's copy holds only in-frame clones and misses some; the assay was immunoSEQ multiplex PCR. This sample carries around 300,000 clones, roughly 85% of them seen once, and the ten largest clones take over 5%. The material sequenced was PBMCs, taken before ibrutinib treatment. Receptor source: a human donor with chronic lymphocytic leukemia.

The gene calls are TRBV5-1 and TRBJ2-7, with D possibly matching TRBD1 (6 bases). Germline V gene lookup returns CDR1 SGHRS and CDR2 YFSETQ. V gave up 7 bases and J gave up 5 bases, with 16 bases separating them. The CDR3 is made up of 13 amino acids. This CDR3 reads CASGTGNSNEQYF. DNA for the CDR3: TGCGCCAGCGGAACAGGGAATTCTAACGAGCAGTACTTC. Drawing the rest from reference TRBV5-1 and TRBJ2-7, the complete variable domain is KAGVTQTPRYLIKTRGQQVTLSCSPISGHRSVSWYQQTPGQGLQFLFEYFSETQRNKGNFPGRFSGRQFSNSRSEMNVSTLELGDSALYLCASGTGNSNEQYFGPGTRLTVT.

This clone is a singleton in its sample. The rearrangement links TRBV28 to TRBJ1-2; 10 bases agree with TRBD1. This CDR3 is built from 14 residues. V lost 6 bases, J lost 4 bases, and 5 bases stayed unmatched. Germline V gene lookup returns CDR1 MDHEN and CDR2 SYDVKM. The CDR3 DNA follows: TGTGCCAGCAGCCGGGACAGGGGCCCCTATGGCTACACCTTC. Its translation is CASSRDRGPYGYTF.

The CDR3 protein is CASSWIGQGEETQYF. The CDR3 nucleotides read TGCGCCAGCAGCTGGATCGGACAGGGTGAGGAGACCCAGTACTTC. V gene TRBV5-1 combines with J gene TRBJ2-5; 8 nucleotides agree with TRBD1. Germline CDR1 reads SGHRS; CDR2 reads YFSETQ. Unmatched junction bases numbered 9, after V lost 3 bases and J lost 5 bases. CDR3 length: 15 residues.

The rearrangement uses TRBV2 and TRBJ1-3, with D possibly matching TRBD1 (5 bases). Per the germline V gene, CDR1 is SNHLY and CDR2 is FYNNEI. V lost 6 bases to trimming and J lost 2 bases, with 14 bases between them. This CDR3 comprises 15 residues. This chain's CDR3 is CASRGSGIPGNTIYF. As DNA, the CDR3 is TGTGCCAGCAGGGGATCAGGGATTCCTGGAAACACCATATATTTT.

This clone was picked up a small number of times. The chain employs TRBV10-1 and TRBJ2-5; tentative D call: TRBD2 (6 bases). The V end lost 2 bases, the J end lost 2 bases, and 12 bases lay between the germline ends. The CDR3 spans 15 residues. Per the germline V gene, CDR1 is WNHNN and CDR2 is SYGVQD (reference sequence). For the CDR3, the DNA is TGCGCCAGCAGTGAGAGCTACGGGAGTCAAGAGACCCAGTACTTC. Protein product: CASSESYGSQETQYF.

In DNA, the CDR3 is TGTGCCAGTAGTATCAAGTCTCTACGGACAGGACCCTACAATGAGCAGTTCTTC. Residues: CASSIKSLRTGPYNEQFF. The chain recombines TRBV19 with TRBJ2-1; 7 bases fit TRBD1. V dropped 3 bases and J dropped 2; count of bases not matched to a gene: 13. The germline V gene has CDR1 LNHDA and CDR2 SQIVND (reference sequence). CDR3 length: 18 amino acids.

The rearrangement joins TRBV10-1 to TRBJ2-2; weak D call: TRBD2 (6 bases). Between the trimmed V and J ends, which lost 4 bases and 5 bases, there was a span of 8 bases. The CDR3 is 13 residues long. Germline lookup yields CDR1 WNHNN and CDR2 SYGVQD (reference sequence). CDR3 residues: CASSGGGTGELFF. The CDR3 DNA reads as TGCGCCAGCAGTGGCGGAGGGACCGGGGAGCTGTTTTTT.

The chain recombines TRBV6-1 with TRBJ2-1; D remains ambiguous. Germline V gene data show CDR1 as MNHNS and CDR2 as SASEGT. With 1 base removed from V and 1 base from J, the gap between germline ends came to 5 bases. The CDR3 is 14 residues long. Here the CDR3 reads CASSEDGSYNEQFF. The CDR3 region has the DNA TGTGCCAGCAGTGAAGACGGATCCTACAATGAGCAGTTCTTC.

The rearrangement links TRBV30 to TRBJ2-2; no clear D gene. The CDR3 is 13 amino acids. V was clipped by 7 bases and J by 1 base, with 10 bases between them. Per the germline V gene, CDR1 is GTSNPN and CDR2 is SVGIG (reference sequence). The chain's CDR3 is CASKTRNTGELFF. The CDR3 DNA is TGTGCCTCAAAGACTCGGAACACCGGGGAGCTGTTTTTT.

CDR3 bases: TGTGCCACCAGCCGGCGGGTAGTGTCGGATACGCAGTATTTT. Amino acid sequence: CATSRRVVSDTQYF. J is TRBJ2-3 and V is TRBV15, with D tentatively TRBD2 (5 bases). CDR1 LNHNV and CDR2 YYDKDF come from the germline V gene (reference sequence). The CDR3 runs to 14 residues. Trimming removed 5 bases at V and 6 bases at J, with 15 bases between. Combining the CDR3 with reference TRBV15 and TRBJ2-3 gives the whole variable domain DAMVIQNPRYQVTQFGKPVTLSCSQTLNHNVMYWYQQKSSQAPKLLFHYYDKDFNNEADTPDNFQSRRPNTSFCFLDIRSPGLGDTAMYLCATSRRVVSDTQYFGPGTRLTVL.

This clone was detected once. The CDR3 bases are TGTGCCAGCAGGATCGGACTAGCGTCCCACGAGCAGTACTTC. Encoded protein: CASRIGLASHEQYF. The rearrangement links TRBV5-6 to TRBJ2-7, with 9 bases matching TRBD2. Trimming removed 5 bases from V and 5 bases from J; junction bases left unmatched: 8. This CDR3 contains 14 residues. Germline values: CDR1 SGHDT, CDR2 YYEEEE.

The J gene is TRBJ2-7, the V gene TRBV11-2; 7 bases align to TRBD1. The germline CDR1 and CDR2 sequences are SGHAT and FQNNGV. Trimming at V came to 1 base and at J to 6 bases, leaving 9 bases not matched to a gene. CDR3 length: 15 amino acids. CDR3 sequence (DNA): TGTGCCAGCAGCTTAGCCGTGACAGGGTTCTCCGAGCAGTACTTC. Its translation: CASSLAVTGFSEQYF.

On this clone: The germline gene is not matched at one end of the junction; a read error may be the cause. The V call is TRBV11-2, the J call TRBJ2-1, with 8 bases fitting TRBD1. CDR3 length: 15 residues. CDR1 SGHAT and CDR2 FQNNGV come from the germline V gene. The CDR3 DNA follows: TGTGCCAGCACCTTACAGGGGGGAAACTACAATGAGCAGTTCTTC. This gives the protein CASTLQGGNYNEQFF.

This clone was observed a few times. The rearrangement joins TRBV4-1 to TRBJ1-5, with D tentatively TRBD1 (5 bases). The CDR3 totals 18 residues. Germline CDR1 reads MGHRA; CDR2 reads YSYEKL. V lost 0 bases and J lost 2, with 17 bases in between. CDR3 region: CASSQDPLGGRGNQPQHF. The CDR3 coding sequence is TGCGCCAGCAGCCAAGATCCGTTGGGGGGTCGAGGCAATCAGCCCCAGCATTTT.

J is TRBJ1-1 and V is TRBV7-7; TRBD1 aligns across 11 bases. The V gene's germline CDR1 is SSHAT and CDR2 FNYEAQ (reference sequence). CDR3 length equals 13 residues. V was pared by 5 bases and J by 6 bases, with 2 bases of the junction left unmatched. CDR3 region: CASSEGQGAEAFF. The CDR3 coding sequence is TGTGCCAGCAGCGAGGGACAGGGGGCTGAAGCTTTCTTT. The whole variable domain, filled in from reference TRBV7-7 and TRBJ1-1, reads GAGVSQSPRYKVTKRGQDVTLRCDPISSHATLYWYQQALGQGPEFLTYFNYEAQPDKSGLPSDRFSAERPEGSISTLTIQRTEQRDSAMYRCASSEGQGAEAFFGQGTRLTVV.

The chain combines TRBV5-1 with TRBJ1-2, with D perhaps TRBD1 (6 bases). The CDR3 is 15 residues long. The V end was cut by 0 bases, the J end by 7 bases, with 16 bases between. Germline values: CDR1 SGHRS, CDR2 YFSETQ. CDR3 in amino acids: CASSLVGGVLGGYTF. CDR3 sequence (DNA): TGCGCCAGCAGCTTGGTTGGGGGCGTTCTGGGTGGCTACACCTTC. Full variable domain (outside the CDR3, taken from reference TRBV5-1 and TRBJ1-2): KAGVTQTPRYLIKTRGQQVTLSCSPISGHRSVSWYQQTPGQGLQFLFEYFSETQRNKGNFPGRFSGRQFSNSRSEMNVSTLELGDSALYLCASSLVGGVLGGYTFGSGTRLTVV.

The rearrangement uses TRBV4-2 and TRBJ1-2, with a tentative D call TRBD1 (6 bases). Trimming took 0 bases from V and 8 from J, leaving 13 bases between them. This CDR3 has 14 amino acids. The germline V gene encodes CDR1 LGHNA and CDR2 YNFKEQ. The CDR3: CASSQDPGTQGYTF. The DNA for the CDR3 is TGTGCCAGCAGCCAAGATCCCGGGACACAGGGCTACACCTTC.

V gene TRBV6-5 combines with J gene TRBJ2-1; D may be TRBD1 (5 bases). CDR3 length equals 12 residues. CDR1 and CDR2 (germline): MNHEY, SVGAGI. Trimming stripped 5 bases from V and 7 bases from J, with 9 bases between. CDR3 nucleotide sequence: TGTGCCAGCAGTCCAGGGAAGAATGAGCAGTTCTTC. It encodes CASSPGKNEQFF.

V gene TRBV2 combines with J gene TRBJ2-7; D gene uncertain. Germline CDR1 reads SNHLY; CDR2 reads FYNNEI. V lost 5 bases and J lost 0, with 11 bases in between. The CDR3 consists of 14 residues. The CDR3 DNA follows: TGTGCCAGCAGTCCAACCGCCAGCTCCTACGAGCAGTACTTC. Protein product: CASSPTASSYEQYF.